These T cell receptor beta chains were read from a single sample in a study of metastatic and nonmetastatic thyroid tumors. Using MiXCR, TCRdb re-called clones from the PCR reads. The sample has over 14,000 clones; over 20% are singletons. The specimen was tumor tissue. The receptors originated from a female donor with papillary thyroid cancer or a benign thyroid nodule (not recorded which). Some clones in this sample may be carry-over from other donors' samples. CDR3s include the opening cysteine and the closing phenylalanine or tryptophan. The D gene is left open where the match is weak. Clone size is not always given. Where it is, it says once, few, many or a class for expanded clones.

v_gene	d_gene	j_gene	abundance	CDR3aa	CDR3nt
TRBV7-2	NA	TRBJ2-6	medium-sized	CASSSTSSGANVLTF	TGTGCCAGCAGCTCAACTAGCTCTGGGGCCAACGTCCTGACTTTC
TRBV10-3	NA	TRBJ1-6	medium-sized	CAISESGESSYNSPLHF	TGTGCCATCAGTGAGTCAGGGGAGAGCTCCTATAATTCACCCCTCCACTTT
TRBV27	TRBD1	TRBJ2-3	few	CASSLVDRVDTQYF	TGTGCCAGCAGTCTAGTGGACAGGGTAGATACTCAGTATTTT
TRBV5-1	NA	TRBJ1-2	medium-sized	CASSFDSPQGGYTF	TGCGCCAGCAGCTTCGACAGCCCTCAGGGTGGCTACACCTTC
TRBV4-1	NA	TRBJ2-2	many	CASSQGPPPLGAGELFF	TGCGCCAGCAGCCAAGGTCCCCCTCCTCTAGGAGCCGGGGAGCTGTTTTTT
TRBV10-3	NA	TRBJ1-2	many	CASAMGYGYTF	TGTGCCTCCGCAATGGGTTATGGCTACACCTTC
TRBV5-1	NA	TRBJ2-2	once	CASRDSHTGELFF	TGCGCCAGCAGGGACAGCCACACCGGGGAGCTGTTTTTT
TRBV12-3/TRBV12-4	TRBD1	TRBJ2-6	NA	CASIRERTGRGANVLTF	TGTGCCAGCATTAGGGAACGGACAGGGCGAGGGGCCAACGTCCTGACTTTC
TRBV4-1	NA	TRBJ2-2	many	CASSQDPRAGTGELFF	TGCGCCAGCAGCCAGGATCCCAGGGCCGGAACCGGGGAGCTGTTTTTT
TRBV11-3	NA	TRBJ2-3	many	CASSLPRTTTDTQYF	TGTGCCAGCAGCTTACCCCGGACAACCACAGATACGCAGTATTTT
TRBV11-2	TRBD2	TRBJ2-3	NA	CASSLEGTSGSLQYF	TGTGCCAGCAGCTTAGAGGGGACTAGCGGGAGCTTGCAGTATTTT